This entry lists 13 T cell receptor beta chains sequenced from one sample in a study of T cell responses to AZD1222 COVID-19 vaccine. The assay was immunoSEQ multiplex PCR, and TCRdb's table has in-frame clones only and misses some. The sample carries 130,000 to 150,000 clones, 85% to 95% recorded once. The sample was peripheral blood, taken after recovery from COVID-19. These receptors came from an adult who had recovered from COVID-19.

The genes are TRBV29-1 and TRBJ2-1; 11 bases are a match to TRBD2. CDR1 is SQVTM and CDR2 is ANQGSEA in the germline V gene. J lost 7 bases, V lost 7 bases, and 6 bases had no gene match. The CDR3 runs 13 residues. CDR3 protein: CSAVAGGPNEQFF. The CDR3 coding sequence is TGCAGCGCTGTAGCGGGAGGGCCAAATGAGCAGTTCTTC.

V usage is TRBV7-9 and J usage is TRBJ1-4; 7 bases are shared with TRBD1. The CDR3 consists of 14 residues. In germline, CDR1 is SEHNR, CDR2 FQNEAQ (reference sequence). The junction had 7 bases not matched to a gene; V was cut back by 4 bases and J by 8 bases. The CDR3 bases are TGTGCCAGCAGCTCGGACAGGAGAGGAGAAAAACTGTTTTTT. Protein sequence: CASSSDRRGEKLFF.

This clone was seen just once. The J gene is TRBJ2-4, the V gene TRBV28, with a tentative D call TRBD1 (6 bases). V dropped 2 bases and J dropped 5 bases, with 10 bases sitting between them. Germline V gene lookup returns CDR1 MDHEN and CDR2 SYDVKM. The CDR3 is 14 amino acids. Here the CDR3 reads CASSLAGQQNIQYF. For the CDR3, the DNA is TGTGCCAGCAGTTTAGCTGGACAGCAAAACATTCAGTACTTC. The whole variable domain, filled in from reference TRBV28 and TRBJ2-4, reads DVKVTQSSRYLVKRTGEKVFLECVQDMDHENMFWYRQDPGLGLRLIYFSYDVKMKEKGDIPEGYSVSREKKERFSLILESASTNQTSMYLCASSLAGQQNIQYFGAGTRLSVL.

The CDR3 DNA is TGTGCCAGCACGGGGGCGGATAATCAGCCCCAGCATTTT. It specifies CASTGADNQPQHF. The chain has TRBV6-5 and TRBJ1-5, with TRBD1 as a possible D gene (6 bases). Germline CDR1 and CDR2: MNHEY and SVGAGI. The CDR3 sequence is 13 residues long. The V end was cut by 7 bases, the J end by 4 bases, with 11 bases between.

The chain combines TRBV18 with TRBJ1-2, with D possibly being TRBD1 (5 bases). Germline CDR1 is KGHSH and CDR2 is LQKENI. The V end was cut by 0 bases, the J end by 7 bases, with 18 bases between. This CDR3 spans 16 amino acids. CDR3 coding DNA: TGTGCCAGCTCACCACCTCTAGGGACGGGTGCTAGTGGCTACACCTTC. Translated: CASSPPLGTGASGYTF.

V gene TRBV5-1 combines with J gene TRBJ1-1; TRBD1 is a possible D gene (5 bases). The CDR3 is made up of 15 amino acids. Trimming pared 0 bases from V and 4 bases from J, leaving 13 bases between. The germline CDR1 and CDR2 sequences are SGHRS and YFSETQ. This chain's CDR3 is CASSLEVGPGTEAFF. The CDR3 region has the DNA TGCGCCAGCAGCTTGGAGGTGGGGCCGGGCACTGAAGCTTTCTTT.

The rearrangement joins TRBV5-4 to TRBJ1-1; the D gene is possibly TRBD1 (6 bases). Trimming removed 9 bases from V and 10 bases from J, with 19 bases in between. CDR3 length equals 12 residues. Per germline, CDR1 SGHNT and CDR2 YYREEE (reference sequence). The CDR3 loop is CATSKGGPTAFF. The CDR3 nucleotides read TGTGCCACCTCTAAGGGGGGCCCGACAGCTTTCTTT.

Here the CDR3 reads CASRRFTSGRNEQFF. Written as DNA, the CDR3 is TGTGCCAGCCGCCGGTTTACTAGCGGGAGGAATGAGCAGTTCTTC. The V and J genes are TRBV6-5 and TRBJ2-1, with 12 bases that match TRBD2. J was trimmed by 7 bases and V by 8 bases; bases with no gene match: 9. CDR3 length equals 15 residues. CDR1 is MNHEY, CDR2 SVGAGI, per germline.

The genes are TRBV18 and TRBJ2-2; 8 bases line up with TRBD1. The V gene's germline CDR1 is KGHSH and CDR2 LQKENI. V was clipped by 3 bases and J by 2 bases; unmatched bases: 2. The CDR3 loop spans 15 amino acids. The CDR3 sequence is CASSPDRGNTGELFF. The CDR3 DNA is TGTGCCAGCTCACCCGACAGGGGAAACACCGGGGAGCTGTTTTTT. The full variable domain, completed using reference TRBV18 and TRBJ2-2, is NAGVMQNPRHLVRRRGQEARLRCSPMKGHSHVYWYRQLPEEGLKFMVYLQKENIIDESGMPKERFSAEFPKEGPSILRIQQVVRGDSAAYFCASSPDRGNTGELFFGEGSRLTVL.

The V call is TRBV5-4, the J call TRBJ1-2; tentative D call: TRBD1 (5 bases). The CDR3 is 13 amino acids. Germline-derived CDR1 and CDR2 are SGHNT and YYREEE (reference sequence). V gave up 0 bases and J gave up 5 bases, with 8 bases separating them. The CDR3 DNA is TGTGCCAGCAGCTTGGCCGGGGGTTATGGCTACACCTTC. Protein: CASSLAGGYGYTF.

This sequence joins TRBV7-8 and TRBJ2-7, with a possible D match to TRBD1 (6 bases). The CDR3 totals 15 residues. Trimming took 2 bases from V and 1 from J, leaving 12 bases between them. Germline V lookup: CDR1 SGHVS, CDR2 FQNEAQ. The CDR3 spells CASSLIGGRSYEQYF. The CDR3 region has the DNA TGTGCCAGCAGCTTAATTGGGGGCAGATCCTACGAGCAGTACTTC.

CDR3 sequence: CASSKVNFSSVSHEQFF. CDR3 DNA: TGTGCCAGCAGCAAAGTCAACTTTTCTAGCGTCTCCCATGAGCAGTTCTTC. The chain recombines TRBV21-1 with TRBJ2-1; the table gives TRBD2 as D, unverified against the DNA. TRBV21-1 counts as a pseudogene. This CDR3 has 17 residues.

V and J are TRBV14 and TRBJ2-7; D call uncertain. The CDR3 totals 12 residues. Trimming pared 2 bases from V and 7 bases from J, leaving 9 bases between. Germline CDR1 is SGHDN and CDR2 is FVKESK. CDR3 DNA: TGTGCCAGCAGCCAATCCCCTAGTGAGCAGTACTTC. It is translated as CASSQSPSEQYF.